These 5 T cell receptor beta chains were all obtained from the same sample, sequenced in a study of blood T cell repertoires in COVID-19. Only in-frame clones appear in the TCRdb table, and some are missing; sequencing was by immunoSEQ multiplex PCR. The data show about 190,000 clones, with almost 80% seen just once and 15% to 20% held by the top ten. Material for sequencing was peripheral blood. Receptors originate from a man aged 55 to 70 with active or convalescent COVID-19.

The chain couples TRBV19 to TRBJ1-2, with a weak D call TRBD1 (6 bases). Germline CDR1 is LNHDA and CDR2 is SQIVND (reference sequence). This CDR3 has 15 amino acids. V was clipped by 3 bases and J by 5 bases, with 16 bases between them. CDR3 sequence: CASSIPGHRGYGYTF. CDR3 DNA: TGTGCCAGTAGTATCCCGGGACACCGGGGATATGGCTACACCTTC.

The chain has TRBV7-2 and TRBJ2-7; tentative D call: TRBD2 (6 bases). V gave up 3 bases and J gave up 6 bases, with 9 bases separating them. Looked up from germline, CDR1 is SGHTA and CDR2 is FQGNSA. The CDR3 extends over 12 amino acids. CDR3 region: CASSFVGGEQYF. The CDR3 nucleotides are TGTGCCAGCAGCTTCGTGGGGGGCGAGCAGTACTTC. The variable domain in full, completed from reference TRBV7-2 and TRBJ2-7, reads GAGVSQSPSNKVTEKGKDVELRCDPISGHTALYWYRQSLGQGLEFLIYFQGNSAPDKSGLPSDRFSAERTGGSVSTLTIQRTQQEDSAVYLCASSFVGGEQYFGPGTRLTVT.

The CDR3 DNA is TGTGCCAGCAGTTTAAGGAGAGAGCAGTACTTC. Residues: CASSLRREQYF. J is TRBJ2-7 and V is TRBV6-5; D is ambiguous. The CDR3 sequence is 11 residues long. V was cut by 4 bases and J by 7 bases, with 8 bases left in between. Germline assignment: CDR1 MNHEY and CDR2 SVGAGI.

The genes are TRBV18 and TRBJ1-5; TRBD1 matches 9 bases. This CDR3 spans 16 amino acids. Trimming took 2 bases from V and 9 from J; bases not matched to a gene: 11. CDR1 KGHSH and CDR2 LQKENI come from the germline V gene. The CDR3 DNA is TGTGCCAGCTCACCAGCGGGACAGGGCCTCGTTAGGCCCCAGCATTTT. It specifies CASSPAGQGLVRPQHF.

The V gene is TRBV14, the J gene TRBJ2-2; D uncertain. The germline V gene has CDR1 SGHDN and CDR2 FVKESK. Between the trimmed V and J ends, which lost 4 bases and 2 bases, there was a span of 5 bases. The CDR3 is 13 residues long. CDR3 coding DNA: TGTGCCAGCAGCCGACTCAACACCGGGGAGCTGTTTTTT. It encodes CASSRLNTGELFF.